This T cell receptor (beta chain) was obtained from a study of blood T cell repertoires in COVID-19. Study background: The cDNA or gDNA used as material had been derived from T cells, B-cell-depleted T cells, or PBMCs.

Sequencing used immunoSEQ multiplex PCR; TCRdb keeps in-frame clones, though not all of them. The repertoire has 99,000 or so clones, more than 80% of them found once; the top ten carry 8% to 10%. V was shortened by 1 base and J by 2 bases, with 16 bases between the two germline ends. The length of the CDR3 is 17 residues. Germline CDR1 reads SGHTS; CDR2 reads YDEGEE. The TCR comes from a woman in her 70s with acute or convalescent COVID-19. The sample consisted of peripheral blood. V gene TRBV5-8 combines with J gene TRBJ2-1, with D possibly TRBD2 on 6 matching bases. In nucleotides, the CDR3 is TGTGCCAGCAGCTTGATCCGAGCTAGCGTCGCCTACAATGAGCAGTTCTTC. Protein product: CASSLIRASVAYNEQFF.